These 4 T cell receptor beta chains were sequenced from one sample in a study of CD8 T cells in Susac syndrome. Random hexamers served to reverse transcribe roughly 0.5 to 1 ug RNA. TCRdb itself ran the immunoSEQ multiplex PCR reads through MiXCR, one entry per CDR3 protein. The sample lists approximately 150,000 distinct CDR3 sequences, roughly 95% occurring once. The sequenced sample was CD4+ T cells from PBMCs. These receptor sequences come from a human donor in good health.

This rearrangement joins TRBV10-3 to TRBJ2-5; 7 positions agree with TRBD2. CDR3 length: 14 residues. The germline V gene has CDR1 ENHRY and CDR2 SYGVKD. V trimming: 3 bases; J trimming: 4 bases; junction bases outside the gene matches: 5. CDR3 amino acids: CAISDWASGETQYF. The DNA of the CDR3 is TGTGCCATCAGTGATTGGGCTAGCGGAGAGACCCAGTACTTC.

The rearrangement joins TRBV19 to TRBJ2-5; D unresolved. The V gene's germline CDR1 is LNHDA and CDR2 SQIVND (reference sequence). This CDR3 region has 13 residues. V lost 3 bases to trimming and J lost 1 base, with 6 bases between them. Written as DNA, the CDR3 is TGTGCCAGTAGTATTCCCGCCCAAGAGACCCAGTACTTC. It encodes CASSIPAQETQYF.

The chain uses TRBV5-1 and TRBJ2-3; D remains ambiguous. CDR3 length: 15 amino acids. Germline assignment: CDR1 SGHRS and CDR2 YFSETQ. Trimming cost V 4 bases and J 0 bases, with 12 bases left between them. CDR3 in DNA: TGCGCCAGCAGCGGAATCCACACTAGCACAGATACGCAGTATTTT. Amino acid sequence: CASSGIHTSTDTQYF.

The V and J genes are TRBV5-1 and TRBJ2-5, with 7 nucleotides matching TRBD2. The CDR3 contains 15 residues. With V trimmed by 1 base and J by 3 bases, 6 bases remained unmatched. CDR1 SGHRS and CDR2 YFSETQ come from the germline V gene. The CDR3 spells CASSLTAGWEETQYF. DNA for the CDR3: TGCGCCAGCAGCTTGACAGCGGGATGGGAAGAGACCCAGTACTTC.